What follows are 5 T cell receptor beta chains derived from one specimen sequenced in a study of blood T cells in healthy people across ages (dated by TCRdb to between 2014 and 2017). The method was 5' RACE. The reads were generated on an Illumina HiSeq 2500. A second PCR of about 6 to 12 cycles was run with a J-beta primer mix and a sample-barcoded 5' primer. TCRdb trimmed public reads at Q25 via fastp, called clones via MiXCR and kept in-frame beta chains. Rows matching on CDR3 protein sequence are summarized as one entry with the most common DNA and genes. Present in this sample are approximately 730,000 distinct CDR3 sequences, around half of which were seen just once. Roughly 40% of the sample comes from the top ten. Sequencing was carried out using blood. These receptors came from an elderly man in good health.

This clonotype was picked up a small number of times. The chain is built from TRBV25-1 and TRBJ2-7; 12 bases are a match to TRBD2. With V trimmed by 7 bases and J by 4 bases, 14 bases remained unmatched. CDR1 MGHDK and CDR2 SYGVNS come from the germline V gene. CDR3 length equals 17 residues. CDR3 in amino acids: CASTPIVGGTSGYEQYF. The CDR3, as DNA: TGTGCCAGCACTCCCATAGTGGGGGGGACTAGCGGGTACGAGCAGTACTTC.

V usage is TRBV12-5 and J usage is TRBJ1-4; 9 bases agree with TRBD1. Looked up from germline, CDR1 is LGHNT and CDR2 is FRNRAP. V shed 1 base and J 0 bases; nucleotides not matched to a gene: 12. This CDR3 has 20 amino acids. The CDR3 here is CASGLAIGTGSLATNEKLFF. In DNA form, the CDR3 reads TGTGCTAGTGGTTTGGCAATAGGGACAGGGAGCCTCGCAACTAATGAAAAACTGTTTTTT.

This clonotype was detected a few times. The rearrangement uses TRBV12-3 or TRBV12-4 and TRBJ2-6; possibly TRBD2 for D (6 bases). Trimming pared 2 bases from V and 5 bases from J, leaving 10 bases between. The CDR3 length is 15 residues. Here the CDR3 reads CASSLLGGRANVLTF. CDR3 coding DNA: TGTGCCAGCAGTTTACTCGGAGGGCGGGCCAACGTCCTGACTTTC.

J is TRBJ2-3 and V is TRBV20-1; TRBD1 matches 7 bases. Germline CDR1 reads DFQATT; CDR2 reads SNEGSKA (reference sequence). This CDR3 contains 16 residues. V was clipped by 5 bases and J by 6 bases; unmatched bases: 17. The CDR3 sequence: CSAAPGTANLHDTQYF. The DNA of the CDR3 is TGCAGTGCTGCCCCCGGGACAGCAAACCTCCACGATACGCAGTATTTT.

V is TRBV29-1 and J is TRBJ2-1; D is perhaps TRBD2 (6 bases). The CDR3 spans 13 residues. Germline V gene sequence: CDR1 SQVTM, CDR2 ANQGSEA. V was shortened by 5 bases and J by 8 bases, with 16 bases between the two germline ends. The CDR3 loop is CSVRLVRGDEQFF. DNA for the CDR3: TGCAGCGTTCGACTAGTGAGGGGTGATGAGCAGTTCTTC.